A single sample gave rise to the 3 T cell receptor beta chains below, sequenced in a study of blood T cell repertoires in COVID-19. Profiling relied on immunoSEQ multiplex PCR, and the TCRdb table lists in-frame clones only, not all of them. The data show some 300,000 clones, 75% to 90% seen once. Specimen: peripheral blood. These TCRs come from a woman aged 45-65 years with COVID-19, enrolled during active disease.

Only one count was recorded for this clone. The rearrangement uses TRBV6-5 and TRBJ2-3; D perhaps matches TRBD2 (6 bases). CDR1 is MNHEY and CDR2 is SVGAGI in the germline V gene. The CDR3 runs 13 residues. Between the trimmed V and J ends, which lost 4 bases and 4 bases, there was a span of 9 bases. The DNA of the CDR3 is TGTGCCAGCAGTTTGACTAGGTCAGATACGCAGTATTTT. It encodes CASSLTRSDTQYF.

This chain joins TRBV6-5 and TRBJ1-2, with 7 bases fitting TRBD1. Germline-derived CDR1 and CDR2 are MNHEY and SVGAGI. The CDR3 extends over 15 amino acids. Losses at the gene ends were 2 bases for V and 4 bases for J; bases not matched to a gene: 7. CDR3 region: CASSYAGTDSYGYTF. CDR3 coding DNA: TGTGCCAGCAGTTACGCTGGGACAGACAGCTATGGCTACACCTTC.

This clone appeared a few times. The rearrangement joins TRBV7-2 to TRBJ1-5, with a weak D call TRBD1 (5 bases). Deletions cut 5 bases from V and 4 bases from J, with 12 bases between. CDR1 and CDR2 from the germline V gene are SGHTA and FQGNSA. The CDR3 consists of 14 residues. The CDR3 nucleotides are TGTGCCAGCAGCCACGACAGTTTAAATCAGCCCCAGCATTTT. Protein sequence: CASSHDSLNQPQHF.